The 22 T cell receptor beta chains listed next were all sequenced from one sample in a study of T-cell reconstitution after alpha-beta-depleted transplantation in children. Researchers prepared the TCRbeta library using unique molecular identifiers, the study reports. TCRdb recomputed calls from the PCR reads with MiXCR, one row per CDR3 protein. The sample lists roughly 90,000 distinct CDR3 sequences, less than 15% occurring once. Sequenced here: PBMCs from the stem cell graft donor, sampled from the stem cell graft. The receptors shown here come from a human donor who donated a stem cell graft to a child with inherited bone marrow failure.

This clonotype has ten or more counts. The gene calls are TRBV11-3 and TRBJ2-5; 11 nucleotides line up with TRBD2. The CDR3 spans 18 residues. The junction had 13 bases not matched to a gene; V was cut back by 3 bases and J by 4 bases. Germline values: CDR1 SGHNT, CDR2 YENEEA. CDR3 region: CASSFKGGTSGSPETQYF. The DNA for the CDR3 is TGTGCCAGCAGCTTTAAGGGGGGAACTAGCGGGAGTCCAGAGACCCAGTACTTC.

This clonotype was seen repeatedly, ten times or more. The chain has TRBV5-1 and TRBJ2-4, with 9 bases that match TRBD1. The CDR3 spans 16 residues. CDR1 and CDR2 from the germline V gene are SGHRS and YFSETQ. V lost 2 bases to trimming and J lost 1 base; unmatched junction nucleotides: 4. DNA of the CDR3: TGCGCCAGCAGCTTCTTGACAGGGGGTGCCAAAAACATTCAGTACTTC. It translates to CASSFLTGGAKNIQYF.

The chain uses TRBV6-5 and TRBJ1-5; no definite D call. The germline V and J ends were trimmed by 0 bases and 3 bases, with 9 bases remaining between them. CDR3 length equals 15 residues. The germline gives CDR1 MNHEY, CDR2 SVGAGI. This CDR3 reads CASSYSYRHNQPQHF. CDR3 DNA sequence: TGTGCCAGCAGTTACTCGTACAGACACAATCAGCCCCAGCATTTT.

This chain links TRBV30 with TRBJ2-3; either TRBD1 or TRBD2 may supply D (5 bases each). The CDR3 extends over 12 amino acids. Deletions cut 3 bases from V and 5 bases from J, with 9 bases between. Germline-derived CDR1 and CDR2 are GTSNPN and SVGIG (reference sequence). The CDR3 here is CAWRLRGDTQYF. CDR3 DNA sequence: TGTGCCTGGAGATTGAGGGGAGATACGCAGTATTTT.

The CDR3 here is CASSLWSGQPQHF. CDR3 DNA sequence: TGTGCCAGCAGTTTATGGTCCGGTCAGCCCCAGCATTTT. J is TRBJ1-5 and V is TRBV27; D ambiguous. Germline assignment: CDR1 MNHEY and CDR2 SMNVEV (reference sequence). The V gene lost 1 base and the J gene lost 6 bases, with 7 bases spanning the gap. This CDR3 contains 13 residues.

This clonotype was detected ten times or more. This chain uses TRBV12-3 or TRBV12-4 with TRBJ1-2, with 8 bases that match TRBD1. V dropped 6 bases and J dropped 4; count of bases not matched to a gene: 7. CDR3 size: 14 residues. CDR3 DNA: TGTGCCAGCAGGACAGGGGTAGGAAGCTATGGCTACACCTTC. This sequence encodes CASRTGVGSYGYTF.

This clonotype has ten or more counts. This sequence joins TRBV20-1 and TRBJ1-6, with D uncertain. V gave up 6 bases and J gave up 0 bases, with 12 bases separating them. This CDR3 contains 15 residues. Per germline, CDR1 DFQATT and CDR2 SNEGSKA (reference sequence). This CDR3 reads CSAQDGSSYNSPLHF. DNA for the CDR3: TGCAGTGCCCAAGACGGAAGCTCCTATAATTCACCCCTCCACTTT.

In its sample, this clonotype was seen many times. The chain joins TRBV5-1 to TRBJ1-1; possible D gene TRBD1, 6 bases. Germline CDR1 SGHRS, CDR2 YFSETQ. The CDR3 extends over 14 amino acids. The germline V and J ends were trimmed by 2 bases and 5 bases, with 13 bases remaining between them. The CDR3 DNA reads TGCGCCAGCAGCTTAAGACAGGCGGATACTGAAGCTTTCTTT. This translates into CASSLRQADTEAFF.

This chain joins TRBV28 and TRBJ2-1; D unresolved. Germline V gene sequence: CDR1 MDHEN, CDR2 SYDVKM. V was trimmed by 2 bases and J by 3 bases, leaving 8 bases between them. This CDR3 region has 14 residues. The CDR3, as DNA: TGTGCCAGCAGTTTACGGACCAGCTACAATGAGCAGTTCTTC. This translates into CASSLRTSYNEQFF.

This clonotype was recorded many times. This chain uses TRBV20-1 with TRBJ2-2; D gene ambiguous. Germline lookup yields CDR1 DFQATT and CDR2 SNEGSKA (reference sequence). The V gene lost 1 base and the J gene lost 0 bases, with 3 bases spanning the gap. CDR3 size: 13 residues. The CDR3: CSARGANTGELFF. In DNA form, the CDR3 reads TGCAGTGCTAGAGGGGCGAACACCGGGGAGCTGTTTTTT.

This clonotype occurred many times. The V and J genes are TRBV7-2 and TRBJ2-1, with 8 positions matching TRBD1. This CDR3 is built from 15 residues. The junction had 17 bases not matched to a gene; V was cut back by 7 bases and J by 12 bases. Germline assignment: CDR1 SGHTA and CDR2 FQGNSA. The DNA of the CDR3 is TGTGCCAGCAAGACCCGGGCAGGGGGCAATGAAAGGCAGTTCTTC. Encoded protein: CASKTRAGGNERQFF.

The chain recombines TRBV10-3 with TRBJ1-2; D might be TRBD1 (5 bases). Trimming removed 7 bases at V and 8 bases at J, with 11 bases between. The CDR3 has 11 amino acids. The germline V gene has CDR1 ENHRY and CDR2 SYGVKD. This chain's CDR3 is CAITAGSGYTF. CDR3 coding DNA: TGTGCCATCACGGCAGGGAGCGGCTACACCTTC.

This clonotype was picked up many times. The genes are TRBV5-1 and TRBJ2-7; unclear D gene. Germline V CDR1 and CDR2: SGHRS, YFSETQ. V was clipped by 0 bases and J by 0 bases, with 10 bases between them. This CDR3 spans 15 amino acids. CDR3 in amino acids: CASSLAGSVSYEQYF. The CDR3 coding sequence is TGCGCCAGCAGCTTGGCCGGATCGGTCTCCTACGAGCAGTACTTC.

This clonotype was seen many times. V usage is TRBV7-2 and J usage is TRBJ1-2; D is uncertain. The V and J ends lost 2 bases and 4 bases respectively, with 17 bases between them. CDR1 is SGHTA and CDR2 is FQGNSA in the germline V gene. The CDR3 is made up of 16 amino acids. Written as DNA, the CDR3 is TGTGCCAGCAGCTTAATGGGGTATGGAGAGGGCTATGGCTACACCTTC. Its protein product is CASSLMGYGEGYGYTF.

The chain couples TRBV7-9 to TRBJ2-1; D uncertain. Germline CDR1 and CDR2: SEHNR and FQNEAQ (reference sequence). CDR3 length: 15 residues. Trimming took off 1 base at V and 7 bases at J, with 14 bases between the two ends. CDR3 amino acids: CASSLVELARNEQFF. The CDR3 region has the DNA TGTGCCAGCAGCTTAGTAGAGCTCGCCCGAAATGAGCAGTTCTTC.

V is TRBV6-1 and J is TRBJ1-6; D is unclear. The CDR3 sequence is 13 residues long. V lost 8 bases to trimming and J lost 2 bases, with 7 bases between them. From germline, CDR1 is MNHNS and CDR2 SASEGT. The CDR3 reads CASFRTYNSPLHF. CDR3 in DNA: TGTGCCAGCTTCAGGACCTATAATTCACCCCTCCACTTT.

At least ten counts were recorded for this clonotype. The rearrangement links TRBV12-3 or TRBV12-4 to TRBJ1-6; D ambiguous. The ends were cut back, 3 bases at V and 8 bases at J, with 8 bases in the middle. The CDR3 is 13 amino acids. The CDR3 here is CASSFALDSPLHF. The CDR3 DNA is TGTGCCAGCAGTTTTGCCCTAGATTCACCCCTCCACTTT.

The chain has TRBV5-6 and TRBJ2-1; weak D call: TRBD2 (6 bases). V was shortened by 2 bases and J by 13 bases, with 13 bases between the two germline ends. Germline values: CDR1 SGHDT, CDR2 YYEEEE. The CDR3 spans 12 residues. The CDR3 here is CASSFLELAQFF. CDR3 sequence (DNA): TGTGCCAGCAGCTTTCTAGAACTAGCACAGTTCTTC.

This clonotype has ten or more counts. The rearrangement uses TRBV18 and TRBJ2-5; no firm D call. CDR1 and CDR2 (germline): KGHSH, LQKENI. The CDR3 is 13 residues long. The V end was cut by 0 bases, the J end by 4 bases, with 6 bases between. As DNA, the CDR3 is TGTGCCAGCTCACCACCCAGTACAGAGACCCAGTACTTC. Translating gives CASSPPSTETQYF.

This clonotype showed up many times. The chain uses TRBV12-3 or TRBV12-4 and TRBJ1-5; D not resolved. The V end lost 2 bases, the J end lost 6 bases, and 8 bases lay between the germline ends. The CDR3 runs 13 residues. The CDR3 region has the DNA TGTGCCAGCAGTTTACGGGAGGGTCAGCCCCAGCATTTT. Encoded protein: CASSLREGQPQHF.

This clonotype has more than one count but fewer than ten. The rearrangement uses TRBV2 and TRBJ2-3; tentative D call: TRBD1 (6 bases). This CDR3 has 14 residues. The V end was cut by 6 bases, the J end by 6 bases, with 16 bases between. The germline CDR1 and CDR2 sequences are SNHLY and FYNNEI. The CDR3: CASRLGGAMDTQYF. CDR3 in DNA: TGTGCCAGCAGGCTTGGGGGCGCAATGGATACGCAGTATTTT.

This clonotype has a count of ten or more. The CDR3 loop reads CASSYVASGSINEQYF. Written as DNA, the CDR3 is TGTGCCAGCAGTTACGTTGCTAGCGGTAGCATCAACGAGCAGTACTTC. The V gene is TRBV6-5, the J gene TRBJ2-7; 7 bases agree with TRBD2. After removal of 2 bases from V and 5 bases from J, the junction contained 12 bases not matched to a gene. This CDR3 contains 16 residues. CDR1 MNHEY and CDR2 SVGAGI come from the germline V gene.